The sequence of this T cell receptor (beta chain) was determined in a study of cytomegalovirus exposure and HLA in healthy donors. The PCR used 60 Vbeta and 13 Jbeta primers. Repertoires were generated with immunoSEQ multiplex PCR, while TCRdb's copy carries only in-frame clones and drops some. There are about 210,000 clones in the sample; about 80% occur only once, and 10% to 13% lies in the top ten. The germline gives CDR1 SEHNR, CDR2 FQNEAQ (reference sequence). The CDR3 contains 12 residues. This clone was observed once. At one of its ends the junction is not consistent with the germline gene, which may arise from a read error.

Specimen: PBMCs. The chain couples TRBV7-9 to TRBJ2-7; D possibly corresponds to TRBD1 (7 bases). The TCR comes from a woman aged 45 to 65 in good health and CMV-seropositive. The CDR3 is CSSSPGGYEQYF. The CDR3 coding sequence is TGTTCCAGCAGCCCAGGGGGGTACGAGCAGTACTTC.